Presented here are 23 T cell receptor beta chains from one specimen sequenced in a study of shared clonotypes between healthy human individuals. TCRdb's table, derived via immunoSEQ multiplex PCR, lists solely in-frame clones and lacks some. The sample records about half a million clones, approximately 78% being singletons. The sample taken for sequencing was PBMCs. The source of these receptors is a woman aged 35 to 49 in good health. Some clones in this sample may be carry-over from other donors' samples.

J is TRBJ2-1 and V is TRBV29-1, with 7 bases matching TRBD2. CDR3 length: 14 residues. Germline trimming cut 4 bases from V and 2 bases from J; bases unmatched to any gene: 5. Germline V CDR1 and CDR2: SQVTM, ANQGSEA. The DNA for the CDR3 is TGCAGCGTTGTATGGGGGAGGGCCTACAATGAGCAGTTCTTC. This sequence encodes CSVVWGRAYNEQFF.

V usage is TRBV19 and J usage is TRBJ1-5; 7 nucleotides agree with TRBD1. Losses at the gene ends were 8 bases for V and 4 bases for J; bases not matched to a gene: 11. In germline, CDR1 is LNHDA, CDR2 SQIVND (reference sequence). CDR3 length: 15 residues. CDR3 amino acids: CASSFGTAANQPQHF. The CDR3 nucleotides are TGTGCCAGTTCCTTCGGGACAGCTGCAAATCAGCCCCAGCATTTT.

The chain has TRBV6-4 and TRBJ2-1; 7 nucleotides agree with TRBD2. The CDR3 length is 15 residues. Trimming removed 5 bases from V and 5 bases from J; junction bases left unmatched: 9. Germline V CDR1 and CDR2: MRHNA, SNTAGT. The CDR3 region has the DNA TGTGCCAGCAGTCCTAGCGGCGCAGAGGACAATGAGCAGTTCTTC. Protein product: CASSPSGAEDNEQFF.

This rearrangement joins TRBV11-2 to TRBJ2-5; TRBD2 matches at 7 bases. The end of the DNA aligns better with TRBJ2-7, so the J call may be wrong. There are 14 residues in the CDR3. The germline gives CDR1 SGHAT, CDR2 FQNNGV. CDR3 sequence reads: CASSLGGRSYEQYF. DNA of the CDR3: TGTGCCAGCAGCTTAGGCGGGAGAAGCTACGAGCAGTACTTC.

This chain joins TRBV28 and TRBJ1-1; D possibly corresponds to TRBD1 (6 bases). V shed 3 bases and J shed 4 bases, with 15 bases lying between them. This CDR3 region has 15 residues. Germline V gene data show CDR1 as MDHEN and CDR2 as SYDVKM. The CDR3 coding sequence is TGTGCCAGCAGTTTTTCGGGGAAGGGGGGCACTGAAGCTTTCTTT. This codes for CASSFSGKGGTEAFF.

The rearrangement links TRBV7-3 to TRBJ1-2, with TRBD1 matching over 8 bases. V lost 3 bases and J lost 3; bases outside the gene matches: 0. CDR1 is SGHTA, CDR2 FQGTGA, per germline. The CDR3 covers 13 residues. The CDR3 loop is CASSLGQDYGYTF. CDR3 in DNA: TGTGCCAGCAGCTTGGGACAGGACTATGGCTACACCTTC.

This chain uses TRBV7-6 with TRBJ2-2; 9 bases map to TRBD1. CDR1 and CDR2 from the germline V gene are SGHVS and FNYEAQ. V was pared by 2 bases and J by 7 bases, with 8 bases of the junction left unmatched. The CDR3 consists of 16 residues. The CDR3 bases are TGTGCCAGCAGCTTAACGGACAGGGGAACGAACGGGGAGCTGTTTTTT. It codes for CASSLTDRGTNGELFF. Full variable domain (outside the CDR3, taken from reference TRBV7-6 and TRBJ2-2): GAGVSQSPRYKVTKRGQDVALRCDPISGHVSLYWYRQALGQGPEFLTYFNYEAQQDKSGLPNDRFSAERPEGSISTLTIQRTEQRDSAMYRCASSLTDRGTNGELFFGEGSRLTVL.

This clone was detected once. This chain links TRBV4-2 with TRBJ1-2; no clear D. CDR3 length equals 12 residues. V was pared by 1 base and J by 5 bases, with 5 bases between. Germline-derived CDR1 and CDR2 are LGHNA and YNFKEQ. The CDR3 protein is CASSQGPYGYTF. For the CDR3, the DNA is TGTGCCAGCAGCCAAGGACCTTATGGCTACACCTTC.

The chain couples TRBV18 to TRBJ2-2; D not resolved. Between the trimmed V and J ends, which lost 4 bases and 5 bases, there was a span of 5 bases. From germline, CDR1 is KGHSH and CDR2 LQKENI. The CDR3 runs 12 residues. Here the CDR3 DNA reads TGTGCCAGCTCACTTAAGACCGGGGAGCTGTTTTTT. Translated, it gives CASSLKTGELFF.

The chain recombines TRBV30 with TRBJ1-3; tentative D call: TRBD1 (5 bases). V lost 0 bases, J lost 6 bases, and 15 bases lay in between. Looked up from germline, CDR1 is GTSNPN and CDR2 is SVGIG (reference sequence). CDR3 size: 15 residues. CDR3 DNA: TGTGCCTGGAGTGTGGGCAGGGAAGTAGAAAACACCATATATTTT. This translates into CAWSVGREVENTIYF.

This chain joins TRBV11-2 and TRBJ2-5; D perhaps matches TRBD2 (5 bases). The germline gives CDR1 SGHAT, CDR2 FQNNGV. The CDR3 has 13 amino acids. Trimming removed 3 bases from V and 5 bases from J, with 10 bases in between. This CDR3 is CASSFTGGETQYF. CDR3 DNA: TGTGCCAGCAGCTTCACCGGCGGGGAGACCCAGTACTTC.

The rearrangement links TRBV5-1 to TRBJ2-2; 9 nucleotides match TRBD1. Germline loops: CDR1 SGHRS, CDR2 YFSETQ. The CDR3 covers 14 residues. V lost 6 bases, J lost 2 bases, and 2 bases stayed unmatched. The CDR3 reads CASMGQGNTGELFF. CDR3 bases: TGCGCCAGCATGGGACAGGGTAACACCGGGGAGCTGTTTTTT. Based on the CDR3 plus reference TRBV5-1 and TRBJ2-2, the full variable domain is KAGVTQTPRYLIKTRGQQVTLSCSPISGHRSVSWYQQTPGQGLQFLFEYFSETQRNKGNFPGRFSGRQFSNSRSEMNVSTLELGDSALYLCASMGQGNTGELFFGEGSRLTVL.

V and J are TRBV5-4 and TRBJ1-1; no clear D. The V and J ends lost 3 bases and 0 bases respectively, with 15 bases between them. The CDR3 length is 16 residues. Germline V gives CDR1 SGHNT, CDR2 YYREEE (reference sequence). CDR3 DNA: TGTGCCAGCAGCTCCACTCGAGACACATTGAACACTGAAGCTTTCTTT. This encodes CASSSTRDTLNTEAFF.

Note on this clone: This likely reflects a read error, since a far larger clone is one base away. Other DNA sequences in the same sample also yield this CDR3. The chain uses TRBV10-2 and TRBJ1-5; maybe TRBD1 (6 bases). Germline values: CDR1 WSHSY, CDR2 SAAADI. V shed 2 bases and J shed 2 bases, with 10 bases lying between them. CDR3 length: 15 amino acids. The CDR3 sequence: CASSEDRTRNQPQHF. The CDR3 region has the DNA TGCGCCAGCAGTGAGGACAGGACTCGCAATCAGCCCCAGCATTTT.

The chain combines TRBV7-9 with TRBJ2-3; tentative D call: TRBD2 (6 bases). The CDR3 has 16 amino acids. The germline gives CDR1 SEHNR, CDR2 FQNEAQ (reference sequence). Trimming left V 0 bases short and J 0 bases short, with 10 bases between. In DNA, the CDR3 is TGTGCCAGCAGCTTAGCTAGCGGAATAAGCACAGATACGCAGTATTTT. Translated: CASSLASGISTDTQYF.

The chain uses TRBV10-2 and TRBJ2-3; D ambiguous. The CDR3 is 15 amino acids. The V end was cut by 6 bases, the J end by 7 bases, with 20 bases between. Germline loops: CDR1 WSHSY, CDR2 SAAADI. CDR3: CASSPGTPPGYTQYF. DNA for the CDR3: TGCGCCAGCAGCCCCGGAACCCCTCCGGGTTATACGCAGTATTTT.

In its sample, this clone was seen a few times. This rearrangement joins TRBV4-3 to TRBJ2-7; 12 nucleotides line up with TRBD2. The CDR3 has 18 amino acids. V was clipped by 1 base and J by 0 bases; unmatched bases: 7. The germline gives CDR1 LGHNA, CDR2 YSLEER. The CDR3 loop is CASSQGLAGGGSSYEQYF. DNA of the CDR3: TGCGCCAGCAGCCAAGGTCTAGCGGGGGGGGGAAGCTCCTACGAGCAGTACTTC.

A single count supports this clone. CDR3 sequence (DNA): TGCGCCAGCAGCCAAGATCCCCTATCGGGAGGTACTAGCACAGATACGCAGTATTTT. Protein sequence: CASSQDPLSGGTSTDTQYF. The chain joins TRBV4-3 to TRBJ2-3, with 7 bases lining up with TRBD2. V was pared by 0 bases and J by 0 bases, with 12 bases of the junction left unmatched. The CDR3 runs to 19 residues. CDR1 LGHNA and CDR2 YSLEER come from the germline V gene.

The table lists this clone with a few counts. The CDR3 nucleotides read TGTGCCAGCAGCCCAGAGGGGGGGGCGGGACCTTTCCGGGAGCTGTTTTTT. Translation gives CASSPEGGAGPFRELFF. The chain recombines TRBV7-8 with TRBJ2-2; TRBD2 is a possible D gene (7 bases). Trimming shortened V by 5 bases and J by 9 bases, and 25 bases separated the two germline ends. CDR1 and CDR2 (germline): SGHVS, FQNEAQ. The CDR3 length is 17 residues.

The rearrangement links TRBV6-4 to TRBJ2-5; perhaps D is TRBD1 or TRBD2 (5 bases each). The CDR3 loop spans 14 amino acids. Germline V CDR1 and CDR2: MRHNA, SNTAGT. Trimming left V 3 bases short and J 7 bases short, with 15 bases between. The CDR3 nucleotides are TGTGCCAGCAGTGAAGTACCGGGGCCGGGGACCCAGTACTTC. This gives the protein CASSEVPGPGTQYF.

The genes are TRBV27 and TRBJ1-1; TRBD1 aligns across 7 bases. The length of the CDR3 is 15 residues. The germline V gene has CDR1 MNHEY and CDR2 SMNVEV (reference sequence). V shed 3 bases, J shed 4 bases, and the junction held 8 bases outside the gene matches. Here the CDR3 DNA reads TGTGCCAGCAGTTTGGATGGGGCAGGGGGCACTGAAGCTTTCTTT. It specifies CASSLDGAGGTEAFF.

The chain links TRBV7-2 to TRBJ2-5; a weak D match, TRBD2 (5 bases). Trimming took 1 base from V and 1 from J, leaving 10 bases between them. CDR3 size: 15 residues. CDR1 and CDR2 (germline): SGHTA, FQGNSA. The CDR3: CASSLVVGVQETQYF. The CDR3 DNA follows: TGTGCCAGCAGCTTAGTAGTCGGGGTCCAAGAGACCCAGTACTTC.

J is TRBJ1-5 and V is TRBV27; D is possibly TRBD1 (6 bases). The V gene lost 3 bases and the J gene lost 6 bases, with 15 bases spanning the gap. This CDR3 has 15 amino acids. The germline gives CDR1 MNHEY, CDR2 SMNVEV (reference sequence). CDR3 DNA: TGTGCCAGCAGTTTGCGGCAGGGGATTTTTCAGCCCCAGCATTTT. It yields the protein CASSLRQGIFQPQHF.